Sequencing of this T cell receptor beta chain was carried out in a study of T cells in Graves' hyperthyroidism and ophthalmopathy. Trimming removed 2 bases from V and 8 bases from J, with 10 bases in between. The CDR3 consists of 13 residues. CDR1 and CDR2 from the germline V gene are SNHLY and FYNNEI. Exclusion of patients followed from uncontrolled infection, other autoimmune disease, pregnancy or lactation. Diagnosing involved the use of clinical symptoms, serum thyroxine and TRAb, thyroid ultrasound and orbital computed tomography. By share of the sample, this clonotype is medium-sized. Authors of the study amplified TCR beta CDR3 regions from RNA transcripts. The HTBI set primed first-round TCR CDR3 RT-PCR. TCRdb independently ran MiXCR on the multiplex PCR reads; one entry per CDR3 protein. The sample lists around 250,000 distinct CDR3 sequences, more than 12% occurring once.

This chain uses TRBV2 with TRBJ2-1; weak D call: TRBD2 (6 bases). The sequenced material came from blood. This receptor was taken from a woman in her thirties or forties with Graves' hyperthyroidism that later progressed to Graves' ophthalmopathy. The CDR3 here is CASSEQGEDEQFF. The CDR3 DNA follows: TGTGCCAGCAGTGAACAAGGGGAGGATGAGCAGTTCTTC.